The T cell receptor beta chain under discussion was sequenced for a study of blood T cell repertoires in COVID-19. Study-wide background: From the United States, Italy and Spain came samples of acute and convalescent COVID-19. PBMCs, B-cell-depleted T cells, or T cells provided the cDNA or gDNA that made up the material.

Repertoires were generated with immunoSEQ multiplex PCR, while TCRdb's copy carries only in-frame clones and drops some. The sample comprises roughly 330,000 clones, about 86% of which are singletons, and roughly 1.1% rests with the top ten. The CDR3 runs 14 residues. Germline V gene lookup returns CDR1 SGHKS and CDR2 YYEKEE (reference sequence). The V and J ends lost 0 bases and 7 bases, in that order; junction bases with no gene match: 6. This TCR was sampled from a woman between 45 and 60 years old with acute or convalescent COVID-19. The chain combines TRBV5-5 with TRBJ2-5, with 7 nucleotides matching TRBD2. The sample comprised peripheral blood. This CDR3 is CASSLALWGGTQYF. CDR3 nucleotides: TGTGCCAGCAGCTTGGCACTCTGGGGGGGGACCCAGTACTTC.